This entry lists 17 T cell receptor beta chains sequenced from one sample in a study of blood T cells in healthy people across ages. With a J-beta primer mix and a sample-barcoded 5' primer, a second PCR ran roughly 6 to 11 cycles. MiXCR, applied by TCRdb to the 5' RACE reads, yields one record per CDR3 protein. The sample has approximately 880,000 distinct CDR3 sequences, about 44% seen once; the top ten hold roughly an eighth. The sequencing sample was made of blood. These receptors came from a man under 40 in good health.

The chain links TRBV5-1 to TRBJ2-2; 11 positions match TRBD1. With 4 bases clipped from V and 6 bases from J, the junction kept 5 bases outside the gene matches. CDR3 length: 15 amino acids. Per germline, CDR1 SGHRS and CDR2 YFSETQ. Written as DNA, the CDR3 is TGCGCCAGCAGCCCGGACAGGGGGCTCTCCGGGGAGCTGTTTTTT. Amino acid sequence: CASSPDRGLSGELFF.

In its sample, this clonotype was seen a few times. CDR3 sequence reads: CALGRERPSTDTQYF. The CDR3 DNA reads TGTGCCCTCGGACGTGAGCGGCCTAGCACAGATACGCAGTATTTT. V and J are TRBV6-2 or TRBV6-3 and TRBJ2-3, with D possibly matching TRBD2 (5 bases). The CDR3 is 15 amino acids. Germline loops: CDR1 MNHEY, CDR2 SVGEGT. Trimming shortened V by 11 bases and J by 0 bases, and 18 bases separated the two germline ends.

Many counts were recorded for this clonotype. The chain uses TRBV5-5 and TRBJ2-1; maybe TRBD1 (5 bases). The CDR3 extends over 12 amino acids. Germline V lookup: CDR1 SGHKS, CDR2 YYEKEE (reference sequence). Trimming removed 5 bases from V and 11 bases from J, with 14 bases in between. CDR3 amino acids: CASSSPGSQQFF. As DNA, the CDR3 is TGTGCCAGCAGTTCGCCAGGGTCTCAGCAGTTCTTC.

This chain connects TRBV5-1 to TRBJ2-1, with no clear D. Judging by the DNA end, TRBJ2-7 fits better; the J call may be wrong. Germline V gene lookup returns CDR1 SGHRS and CDR2 YFSETQ. The CDR3 covers 15 residues. The CDR3 here is CASSLPRANYNEQYF. The CDR3 nucleotides are TGCGCCAGCAGCTTGCCTCGAGCTAACTACAATGAGCAGTACTTC.

This clonotype was detected once. CDR3 coding DNA: TGTGCCAGCAGTCCCATAGGAGGGGGTGAGGCCAACGTCCTGACTTTC. It codes for CASSPIGGGEANVLTF. The chain carries TRBV2 and TRBJ2-6, with D perhaps TRBD1 or TRBD2 (6 bases each). CDR1 and CDR2 from the germline V gene are SNHLY and FYNNEI. The V and J ends lost 5 bases and 6 bases respectively, with 17 bases between them. This CDR3 region has 16 residues.

The chain couples TRBV3-1 to TRBJ1-1, with 11 bases aligning to TRBD1. The CDR3 has 13 residues. Looked up from germline, CDR1 is LGHDT and CDR2 is YNNKEL (reference sequence). With V trimmed by 6 bases and J by 6 bases, 3 bases remained unmatched. The chain's CDR3 is CASRRTGGAEAFF. The CDR3 DNA is TGTGCCAGCAGGCGGACAGGGGGCGCTGAAGCTTTCTTT.

This clonotype turned up a few times. The chain employs TRBV5-1 and TRBJ1-1; D perhaps matches TRBD1 (6 bases). V lost 0 bases to trimming and J lost 6 bases, with 15 bases between them. This CDR3 contains 15 residues. CDR1 and CDR2 from the germline V gene are SGHRS and YFSETQ. The CDR3 sequence: CASSLVGDNDSEAFF. The CDR3 DNA follows: TGCGCCAGCAGCTTGGTTGGGGACAATGACTCTGAAGCTTTCTTT.

The V call is TRBV30, the J call TRBJ2-7, with D possibly being TRBD1 (6 bases). Germline V lookup: CDR1 GTSNPN, CDR2 SVGIG (reference sequence). This CDR3 spans 13 amino acids. The V gene lost 1 base and the J gene lost 2 bases, with 9 bases spanning the gap. The CDR3 here is CAWSAGHPYEQYF. DNA of the CDR3: TGTGCCTGGAGTGCGGGACATCCCTACGAGCAGTACTTC.

This chain links TRBV30 with TRBJ2-7; 7 nucleotides line up with TRBD2. The tail of the sequence fits TRBJ2-4 better, so the J call may be wrong. CDR3 length: 14 amino acids. Germline V gene lookup returns CDR1 GTSNPN and CDR2 SVGIG (reference sequence). In nucleotides, the CDR3 is TGTGCCTGGAGCGAAGCGGGGCCCAAAAACATTCAGTACTTC. This gives the protein CAWSEAGPKNIQYF.

This clonotype was seen just once. This rearrangement joins TRBV20-1 to TRBJ1-1; D gene unclear. Germline CDR1 DFQATT, CDR2 SNEGSKA (reference sequence). The length of the CDR3 is 14 residues. The V end lost 6 bases, the J end lost 0 bases, and 14 bases lay between the germline ends. The CDR3 region is CSAVVLGMNTEAFF. CDR3 nucleotides: TGCAGTGCCGTCGTTTTGGGGATGAACACTGAAGCTTTCTTT.

This clonotype came up once. J is TRBJ1-1 and V is TRBV7-2; perhaps TRBD1 as D (5 bases). Germline V gene sequence: CDR1 SGHTA, CDR2 FQGNSA. The CDR3 sequence is 15 residues long. V gave up 5 bases and J gave up 1 base, with 14 bases separating them. The CDR3 reads CASSLLAGTNTEAFF. Here the CDR3 DNA reads TGTGCCAGCAGCCTCCTAGCAGGGACGAACACTGAAGCTTTCTTT.

This clonotype was observed once. The genes are TRBV12-3 or TRBV12-4 and TRBJ1-6; 8 nucleotides match TRBD1. With 5 bases clipped from V and 8 bases from J, the junction kept 5 bases outside the gene matches. CDR3 length: 14 residues. The CDR3: CASSPTGGHSPLHF. Here the CDR3 DNA reads TGTGCCAGCAGTCCCACAGGGGGGCATTCACCCCTCCACTTT.

This clonotype has just a few counts. This chain connects TRBV13 to TRBJ2-1, with D perhaps TRBD1 (6 bases). The V end was cut by 8 bases, the J end by 9 bases, with 14 bases between. This CDR3 is 12 amino acids long. Germline-derived CDR1 and CDR2 are PRHDT and FYEKMQ (reference sequence). DNA of the CDR3: TGTGCCAGCTGCCTCAGGGGATTTGAGCAGTTCTTC. Encoded protein: CASCLRGFEQFF.

The chain employs TRBV10-3 and TRBJ2-2, with D unresolved. Germline-derived CDR1 and CDR2 are ENHRY and SYGVKD. V gave up 0 bases and J gave up 3 bases, with 5 bases separating them. This CDR3 is built from 14 residues. The CDR3, as DNA: TGTGCCATCAGTGAGTCGCTGGACACCGGGGAGCTGTTTTTT. It yields the protein CAISESLDTGELFF.

This clonotype was counted ten times or more. V and J are TRBV5-6 and TRBJ2-5, with 8 bases aligning to TRBD1. Germline CDR1 is SGHDT and CDR2 is YYEEEE. The CDR3 runs 14 residues. V lost 3 bases and J lost 11; bases outside the gene matches: 12. The CDR3 is CASSSGQGAFGQYF. DNA of the CDR3: TGTGCCAGCAGCTCAGGACAGGGCGCTTTTGGGCAGTACTTC.

This chain links TRBV5-1 with TRBJ1-2; no clear D. The CDR3 covers 13 residues. V shed 0 bases and J shed 4 bases, with 7 bases lying between them. CDR1 and CDR2 from the germline V gene are SGHRS and YFSETQ. The CDR3, as DNA: TGCGCCAGCAGCTTGGAGTCCCTCTATGGCTACACCTTC. Translation gives CASSLESLYGYTF.

The gene calls are TRBV2 and TRBJ1-1; D is uncertain. Germline CDR1 reads SNHLY; CDR2 reads FYNNEI. V was pared by 7 bases and J by 4 bases, with 10 bases between. This CDR3 spans 12 amino acids. Here the CDR3 reads CASTGDRTEAFF. CDR3 sequence (DNA): TGTGCCAGCACTGGGGATCGCACTGAAGCTTTCTTT.